The rows below give T cell receptor beta chains drawn from one sample of a study of blood T cell repertoires in COVID-19. Produced via immunoSEQ multiplex PCR; TCRdb's table is partial and in-frame only. Of some 150,000 clones detected, roughly nine tenths appear once; the ten largest clones hold 9.5% to 12%. Sequencing was performed on peripheral blood. These TCRs come from a woman between 55 and 75 years old with COVID-19, enrolled during active disease. CDR3s include the opening cysteine and the closing phenylalanine or tryptophan. Each record gives: clone size, J gene, V gene, D gene, CDR3 DNA, CDR3 protein. A D gene is named only where the DNA matches it firmly. Some rows have no size entry. The others give once, few or many, or a class for an expanded clone.

clone size: -; J gene: TRBJ2-7; V gene: TRBV7-9; D gene: TRBD2; CDR3 DNA: TGTGCCAGCAGCCCCCCCCGGGCGGGAGGGCTCTACGAGCAGTACTTC; CDR3 protein: CASSPPRAGGLYEQYF
clone size: -; J gene: TRBJ1-1; V gene: TRBV25-1; D gene: TRBD1; CDR3 DNA: TGTGCCAGCAGTCCACAGGGGGCACTAACTGAAGCTTTCTTT; CDR3 protein: CASSPQGALTEAFF
clone size: -; J gene: TRBJ1-6; V gene: TRBV7-2; D gene: TRBD1; CDR3 DNA: TGTGCCAGCAGCTTAGGACAGGGCCAGACGTTC; CDR3 protein: CASSLGQGQTF
clone size: few; J gene: TRBJ2-1; V gene: TRBV19; D gene: -; CDR3 DNA: TGTGCCAGTAGCAGGGTCATTGCGTATGAGCAGTTCTTC; CDR3 protein: CASSRVIAYEQFF
clone size: -; J gene: TRBJ2-7; V gene: TRBV7-3; D gene: TRBD2; CDR3 DNA: TGTGCCAGCAGCTTAAAACTAGCGGGAGGGCCCTACGAGCAGTACTTC; CDR3 protein: CASSLKLAGGPYEQYF
clone size: -; J gene: TRBJ2-7; V gene: TRBV5-4; D gene: TRBD2; CDR3 DNA: TGTGCCAGCAGGTCCGAGGGACTAGCGGGACCCGAGCAGTACTTC; CDR3 protein: CASRSEGLAGPEQYF
clone size: -; J gene: TRBJ1-5; V gene: TRBV19; D gene: TRBD1; CDR3 DNA: TGTGCCAGTAGTATAGGGACAGGGCGAGCGGGGCAGCCCCAGCATTTT; CDR3 protein: CASSIGTGRAGQPQHF
clone size: once; J gene: TRBJ2-3; V gene: TRBV6-5; D gene: TRBD2; CDR3 DNA: TGTGCCAGCCGATCGGGAGGACGAATCACAGATACGCAGTATTTT; CDR3 protein: CASRSGGRITDTQYF
clone size: -; J gene: TRBJ2-1; V gene: TRBV6-5; D gene: TRBD1; CDR3 DNA: TGTGCCAGCAGACCCCCGGGACAGGGGTTGAAGCAGTTCTTC; CDR3 protein: CASRPPGQGLKQFF
clone size: -; J gene: TRBJ2-1; V gene: TRBV7-2; D gene: -; CDR3 DNA: TGTGCCAGCAGCCTCGACAGGAACCTTTACAATGAGCAGTTCTTC; CDR3 protein: CASSLDRNLYNEQFF
clone size: -; J gene: TRBJ1-5; V gene: TRBV28; D gene: -; CDR3 DNA: TGTGCCAGCAGTGCCTGGGAGGGAGGAAGCAATCAGCCCCAGCATTTT; CDR3 protein: CASSAWEGGSNQPQHF
clone size: -; J gene: TRBJ2-3; V gene: TRBV6-1; D gene: -; CDR3 DNA: TGTGCCAGCAGTGACGCTGCGGCTGGAGATACGCAGTATTTT; CDR3 protein: CASSDAAAGDTQYF
clone size: few; J gene: TRBJ1-5; V gene: TRBV10-2; D gene: -; CDR3 DNA: TGCGCCAGCACCGGGGTGGGTAGCAATCAGCCCCAGCATTTT; CDR3 protein: CASTGVGSNQPQHF
clone size: few; J gene: TRBJ2-7; V gene: TRBV4-3; D gene: TRBD1; CDR3 DNA: TGCGCCAGCAGCACCCGGACAGGGGGCGAGCAGTACTTC; CDR3 protein: CASSTRTGGEQYF
clone size: -; J gene: TRBJ1-4; V gene: TRBV5-4; D gene: TRBD1; CDR3 DNA: TGTGCCAGCAGCTCGGGACAGGGGGCTGAAAAACTGTTTTTT; CDR3 protein: CASSSGQGAEKLFF
clone size: -; J gene: TRBJ1-1; V gene: TRBV27; D gene: -; CDR3 DNA: TGTGCCAGCAGTTCACAGGGAAGTGGGGCTTTCTTT; CDR3 protein: CASSSQGSGAFF